This T cell receptor (beta chain) was profiled in a study of T cell responses to AZD1222 COVID-19 vaccine. General study points: CD4 TCRs associated with vaccination spanned spike, dominating at 160-218 and 743-854. The donor cohort was predominantly white British with a female majority, and clonal diversity may have been underestimated.

The CDR3 extends over 12 amino acids. Germline V lookup: CDR1 SNHLY, CDR2 FYNNEI. The V gene lost 6 bases and the J gene lost 13 bases, with 16 bases spanning the gap. To note about this clone: What it recognizes is unknown.

Repertoires were generated with immunoSEQ multiplex PCR, while TCRdb's copy carries only in-frame clones and drops some. Among about 140,000 clones listed, around 90% were seen once. Sequences were derived from peripheral blood, sampled 28 days after the second dose of the MenACWY control vaccine. The source is an adult who received the MenACWY meningococcal vaccine as a control. This chain joins TRBV2 and TRBJ2-4, with D possibly TRBD1 on 6 matching bases. This CDR3 is CASRYTPGHQYF. CDR3 nucleotide sequence: TGTGCCAGCAGATATACGCCGGGACACCAGTACTTC.